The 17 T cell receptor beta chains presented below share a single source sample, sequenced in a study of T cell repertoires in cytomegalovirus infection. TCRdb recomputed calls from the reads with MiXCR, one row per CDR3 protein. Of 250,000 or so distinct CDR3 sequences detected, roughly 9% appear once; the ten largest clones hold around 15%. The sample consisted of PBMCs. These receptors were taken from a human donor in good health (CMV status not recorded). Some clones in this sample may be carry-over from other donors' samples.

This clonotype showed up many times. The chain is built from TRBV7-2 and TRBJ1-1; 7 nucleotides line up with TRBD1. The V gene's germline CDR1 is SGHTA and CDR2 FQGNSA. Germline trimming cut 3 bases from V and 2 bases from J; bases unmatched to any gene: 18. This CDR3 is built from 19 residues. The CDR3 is CASSFNPPRWGGGNTEAFF. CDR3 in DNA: TGTGCCAGCAGCTTCAACCCCCCGCGATGGGGAGGGGGCAACACTGAAGCTTTCTTT.

CDR3 residues: CASSSTEKNIQYF. The CDR3 coding sequence is TGTGCCAGCAGCTCAACTGAGAAAAACATTCAGTACTTC. This rearrangement joins TRBV7-4 to TRBJ2-4; no definite D call. V was clipped by 4 bases and J by 4 bases, with 8 bases between them. CDR1 SGHVT and CDR2 SQSDAQ come from the germline V gene. The CDR3 loop spans 13 amino acids. The entire variable domain, with the rest obtained from reference TRBV7-4 and TRBJ2-4, is as follows: GAGVSQSPRYKVAKRGRDVALRCDSISGHVTLYWYRQTLGQGSEVLTYSQSDAQRDKSGRPSGRFSAERPERSVSTLKIQRTEQGDSAVYLCASSSTEKNIQYFGAGTRLSVL.

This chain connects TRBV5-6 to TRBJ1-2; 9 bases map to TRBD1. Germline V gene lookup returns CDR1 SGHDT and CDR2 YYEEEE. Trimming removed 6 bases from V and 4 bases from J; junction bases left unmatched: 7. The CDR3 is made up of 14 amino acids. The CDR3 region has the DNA TGTGCCAGCACCCGGGACAGGGCTCGCTATGGCTACACCTTC. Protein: CASTRDRARYGYTF.

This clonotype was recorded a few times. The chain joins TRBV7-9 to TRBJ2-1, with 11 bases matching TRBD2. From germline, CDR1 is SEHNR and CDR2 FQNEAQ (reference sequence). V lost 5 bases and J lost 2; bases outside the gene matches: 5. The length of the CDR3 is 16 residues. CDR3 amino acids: CASSPLTSGTYNEQFF. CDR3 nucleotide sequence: TGTGCCAGCAGCCCACTGACTAGCGGGACCTACAATGAGCAGTTCTTC.

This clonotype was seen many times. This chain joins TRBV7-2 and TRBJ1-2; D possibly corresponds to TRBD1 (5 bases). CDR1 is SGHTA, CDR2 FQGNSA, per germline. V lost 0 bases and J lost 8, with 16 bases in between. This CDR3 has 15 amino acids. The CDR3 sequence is CASSLAGPGSIGYTF. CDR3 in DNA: TGTGCCAGCAGCTTAGCGGGCCCAGGGAGCATAGGCTACACCTTC.

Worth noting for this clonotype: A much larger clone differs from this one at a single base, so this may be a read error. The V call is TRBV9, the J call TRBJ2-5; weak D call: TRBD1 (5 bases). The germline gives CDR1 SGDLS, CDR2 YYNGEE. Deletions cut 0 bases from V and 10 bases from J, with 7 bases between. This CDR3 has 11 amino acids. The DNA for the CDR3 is TGTGCCAGCAGCGTAGGACAGCTCCAGTACTTC. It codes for CASSVGQLQYF. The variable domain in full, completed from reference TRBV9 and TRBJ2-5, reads DSGVTQTPKHLITATGQRVTLRCSPRSGDLSVYWYQQSLDQGLQFLIQYYNGEERAKGNILERFSAQQFPDLHSELNLSSLELGDSALYFCASSVGQLQYFGPGTRLLVL.

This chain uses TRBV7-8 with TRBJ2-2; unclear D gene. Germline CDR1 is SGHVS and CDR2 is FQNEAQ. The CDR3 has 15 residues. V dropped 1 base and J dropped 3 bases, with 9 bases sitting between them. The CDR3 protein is CASSLESRYTGELFF. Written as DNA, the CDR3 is TGTGCCAGCAGCTTAGAGAGTCGCTACACCGGGGAGCTGTTTTTT.

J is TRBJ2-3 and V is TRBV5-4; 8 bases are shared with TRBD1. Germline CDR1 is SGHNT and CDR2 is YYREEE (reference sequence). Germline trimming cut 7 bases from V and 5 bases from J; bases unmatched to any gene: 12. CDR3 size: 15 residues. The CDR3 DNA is TGTGCCAGCCACCCCGGACAGGGTAAATTAGATACGCAGTATTTT. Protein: CASHPGQGKLDTQYF.

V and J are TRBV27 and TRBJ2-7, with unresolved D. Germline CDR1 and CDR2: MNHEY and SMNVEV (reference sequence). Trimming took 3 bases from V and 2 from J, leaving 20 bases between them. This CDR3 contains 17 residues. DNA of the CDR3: TGTGCCAGCAGTTTCACGAACAAGGCCGTCTCCCCCTACGAGCAGTACTTC. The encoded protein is CASSFTNKAVSPYEQYF.

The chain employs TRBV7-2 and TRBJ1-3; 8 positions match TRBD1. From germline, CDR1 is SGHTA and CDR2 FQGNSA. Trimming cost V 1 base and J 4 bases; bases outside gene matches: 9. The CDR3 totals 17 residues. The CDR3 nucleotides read TGTGCCAGCAGCTTAGGAGGACAGGGAGCGAAAGGAAACACCATATATTTT. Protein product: CASSLGGQGAKGNTIYF.

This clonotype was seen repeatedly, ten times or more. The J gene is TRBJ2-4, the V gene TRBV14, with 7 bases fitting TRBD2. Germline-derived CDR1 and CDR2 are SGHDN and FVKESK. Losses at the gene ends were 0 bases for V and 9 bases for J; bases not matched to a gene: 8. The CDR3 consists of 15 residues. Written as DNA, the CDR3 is TGTGCCAGCAGCCAAGATGGGCTAGCGGAGCGCATTCAGTACTTC. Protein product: CASSQDGLAERIQYF.

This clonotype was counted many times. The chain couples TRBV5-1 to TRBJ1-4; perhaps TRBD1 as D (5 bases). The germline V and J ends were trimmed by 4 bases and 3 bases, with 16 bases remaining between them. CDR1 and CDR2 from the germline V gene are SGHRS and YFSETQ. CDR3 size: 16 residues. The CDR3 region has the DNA TGCGCCAGCAGCACCCGGGACGGAGAACCTAATGAAAAACTGTTTTTT. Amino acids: CASSTRDGEPNEKLFF.

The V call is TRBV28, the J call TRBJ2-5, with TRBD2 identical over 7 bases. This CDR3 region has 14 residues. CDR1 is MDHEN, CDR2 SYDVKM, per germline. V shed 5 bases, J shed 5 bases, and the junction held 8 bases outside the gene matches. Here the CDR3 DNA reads TGTGCCAGCAGTGTGGGGGGGACGACGGAGACCCAGTACTTC. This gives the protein CASSVGGTTETQYF.

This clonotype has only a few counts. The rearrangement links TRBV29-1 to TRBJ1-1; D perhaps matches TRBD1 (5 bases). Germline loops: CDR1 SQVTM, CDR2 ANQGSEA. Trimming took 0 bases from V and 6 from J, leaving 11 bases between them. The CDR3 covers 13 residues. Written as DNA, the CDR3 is TGCAGCGTTGAAGATCGGAGGGGCGCTGAAGCTTTCTTT. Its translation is CSVEDRRGAEAFF.

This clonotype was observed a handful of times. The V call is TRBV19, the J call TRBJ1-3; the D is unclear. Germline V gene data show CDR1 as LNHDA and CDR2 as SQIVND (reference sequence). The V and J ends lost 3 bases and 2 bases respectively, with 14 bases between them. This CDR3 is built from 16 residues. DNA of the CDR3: TGTGCCAGTAGTATTACCCCCGCGGGGACTGGAAACACCATATATTTT. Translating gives CASSITPAGTGNTIYF.

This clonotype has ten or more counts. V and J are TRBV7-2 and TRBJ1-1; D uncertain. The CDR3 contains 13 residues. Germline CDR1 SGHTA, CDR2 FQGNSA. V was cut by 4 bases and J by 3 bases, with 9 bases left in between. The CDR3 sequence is CASSSSMDTEAFF. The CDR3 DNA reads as TGTGCCAGCAGCTCCTCTATGGACACTGAAGCTTTCTTT.

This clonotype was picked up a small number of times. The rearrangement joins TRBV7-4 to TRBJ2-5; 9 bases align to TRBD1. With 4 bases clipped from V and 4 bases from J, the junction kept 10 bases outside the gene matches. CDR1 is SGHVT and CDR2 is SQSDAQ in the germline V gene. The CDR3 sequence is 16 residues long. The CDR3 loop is CASSSAQGAGGETQYF. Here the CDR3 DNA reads TGTGCCAGCAGCTCCGCACAGGGGGCAGGGGGAGAGACCCAGTACTTC.